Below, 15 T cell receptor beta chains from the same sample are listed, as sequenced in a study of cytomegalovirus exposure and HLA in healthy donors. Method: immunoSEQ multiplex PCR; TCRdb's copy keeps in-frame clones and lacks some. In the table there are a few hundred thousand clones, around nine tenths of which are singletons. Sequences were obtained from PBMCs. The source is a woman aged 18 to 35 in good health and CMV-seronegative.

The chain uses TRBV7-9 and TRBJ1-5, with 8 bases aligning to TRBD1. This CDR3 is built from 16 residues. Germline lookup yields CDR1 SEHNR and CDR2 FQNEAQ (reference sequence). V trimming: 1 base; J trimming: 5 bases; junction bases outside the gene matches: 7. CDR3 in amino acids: CASSLVPGQGDQPQHF. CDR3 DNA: TGTGCCAGCAGCTTAGTCCCTGGACAGGGAGATCAGCCCCAGCATTTT.

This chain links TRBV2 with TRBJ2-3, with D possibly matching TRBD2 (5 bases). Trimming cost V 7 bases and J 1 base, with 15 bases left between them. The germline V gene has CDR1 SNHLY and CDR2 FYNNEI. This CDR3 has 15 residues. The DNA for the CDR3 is TGTGCCAGCACCAGACAAGGAGGAGGCACAGATACGCAGTATTTT. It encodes CASTRQGGGTDTQYF.

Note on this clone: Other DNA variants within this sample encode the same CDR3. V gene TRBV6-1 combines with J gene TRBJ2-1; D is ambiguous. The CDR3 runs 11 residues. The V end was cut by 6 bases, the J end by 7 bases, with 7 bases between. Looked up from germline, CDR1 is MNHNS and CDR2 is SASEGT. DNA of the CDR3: TGTGCCAGCAGCAGTATAAATGAGCAGTTCTTC. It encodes CASSSINEQFF.

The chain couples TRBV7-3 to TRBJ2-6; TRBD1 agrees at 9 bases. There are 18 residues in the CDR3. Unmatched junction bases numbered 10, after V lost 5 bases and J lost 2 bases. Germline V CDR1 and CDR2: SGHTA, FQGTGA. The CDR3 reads CASSQPGTGYPGANVLTF. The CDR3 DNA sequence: TGTGCCAGCAGCCAACCCGGGACAGGGTACCCTGGGGCCAACGTCCTGACTTTC.

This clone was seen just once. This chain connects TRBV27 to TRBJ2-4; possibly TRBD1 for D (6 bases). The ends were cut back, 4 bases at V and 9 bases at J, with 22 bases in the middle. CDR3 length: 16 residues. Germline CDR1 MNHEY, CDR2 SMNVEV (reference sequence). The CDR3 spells CASSSQNRDGIGIQYF. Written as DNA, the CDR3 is TGTGCCAGCAGTTCACAAAACAGGGACGGGATCGGCATTCAGTACTTC.

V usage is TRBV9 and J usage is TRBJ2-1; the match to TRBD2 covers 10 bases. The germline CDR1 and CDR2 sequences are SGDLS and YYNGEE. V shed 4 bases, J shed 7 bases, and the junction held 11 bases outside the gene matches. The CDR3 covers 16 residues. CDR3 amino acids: CASSLSAGLAYNEQFF. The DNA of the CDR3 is TGTGCCAGCAGCTTATCAGCGGGACTAGCGTATAATGAGCAGTTCTTC.

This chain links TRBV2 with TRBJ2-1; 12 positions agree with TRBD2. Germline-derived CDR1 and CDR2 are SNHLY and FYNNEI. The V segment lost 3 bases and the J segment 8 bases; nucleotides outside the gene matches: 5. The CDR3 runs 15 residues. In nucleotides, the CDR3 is TGTGCCAGCAGTGAGACTAGCGGGAGTTTCGATGAGCAGTTCTTC. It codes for CASSETSGSFDEQFF.

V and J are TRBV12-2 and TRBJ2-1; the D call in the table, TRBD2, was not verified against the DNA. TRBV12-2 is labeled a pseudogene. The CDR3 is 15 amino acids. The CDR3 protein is CAATRRSEAYNEQFF. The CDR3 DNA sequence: TGTGCAGCAACACGACGGAGCGAGGCCTACAATGAGCAGTTCTTC.

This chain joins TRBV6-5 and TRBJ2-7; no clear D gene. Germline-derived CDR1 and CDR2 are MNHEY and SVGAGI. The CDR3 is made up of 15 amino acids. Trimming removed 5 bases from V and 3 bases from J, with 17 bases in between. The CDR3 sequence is CASSHLTGAHYEQYF. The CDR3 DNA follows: TGTGCCAGCAGTCATCTTACGGGTGCCCACTACGAGCAGTACTTC.

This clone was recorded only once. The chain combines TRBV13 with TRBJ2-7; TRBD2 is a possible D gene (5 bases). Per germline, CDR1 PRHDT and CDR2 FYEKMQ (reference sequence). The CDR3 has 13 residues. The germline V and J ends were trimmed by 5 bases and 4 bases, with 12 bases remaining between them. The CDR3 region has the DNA TGTGCCAGCAGCCCCCCCGGCGGGTACGAGCAGTACTTC. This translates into CASSPPGGYEQYF. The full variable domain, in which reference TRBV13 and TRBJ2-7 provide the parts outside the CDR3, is AAGVIQSPRHLIKEKRETATLKCYPIPRHDTVYWYQQGPGQDPQFLISFYEKMQSDKGSIPDRFSAQQFSDYHSELNMSSLELGDSALYFCASSPPGGYEQYFGPGTRLTVT.

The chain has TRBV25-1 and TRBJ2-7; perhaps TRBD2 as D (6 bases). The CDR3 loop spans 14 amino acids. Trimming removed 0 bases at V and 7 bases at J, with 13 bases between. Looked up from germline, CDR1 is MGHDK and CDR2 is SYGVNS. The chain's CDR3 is CASSEYIVGGEQYF. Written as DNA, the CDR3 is TGTGCCAGCAGTGAATATATCGTGGGGGGAGAGCAGTACTTC.

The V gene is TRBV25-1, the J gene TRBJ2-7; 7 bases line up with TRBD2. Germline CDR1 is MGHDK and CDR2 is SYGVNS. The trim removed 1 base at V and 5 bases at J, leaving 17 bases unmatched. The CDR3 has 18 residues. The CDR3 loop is CASSEFPGLTGGSHEQYF. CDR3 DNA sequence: TGTGCCAGCAGTGAATTCCCCGGCCTCACGGGAGGCTCGCACGAGCAGTACTTC.

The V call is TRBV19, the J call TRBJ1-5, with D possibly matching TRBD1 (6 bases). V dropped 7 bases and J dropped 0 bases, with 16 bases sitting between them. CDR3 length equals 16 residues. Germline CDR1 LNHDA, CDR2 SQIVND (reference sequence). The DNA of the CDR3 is TGTGCCAGTACAGTACAGGGAGACTATAGCAATCAGCCCCAGCATTTT. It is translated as CASTVQGDYSNQPQHF.

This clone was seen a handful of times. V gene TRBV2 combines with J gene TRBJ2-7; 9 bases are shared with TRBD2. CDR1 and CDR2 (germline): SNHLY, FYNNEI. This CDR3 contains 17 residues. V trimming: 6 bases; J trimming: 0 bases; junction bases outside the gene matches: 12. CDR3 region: CASRARTSALSSYEQYF. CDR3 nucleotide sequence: TGTGCCAGCAGGGCCCGGACTAGCGCATTGAGCTCCTACGAGCAGTACTTC.

CDR3 in amino acids: CASSQVAFLSREQYF. The CDR3 region has the DNA TGTGCCAGCAGCCAAGTAGCCTTTCTTAGCCGCGAGCAGTACTTC. This chain joins TRBV14 and TRBJ2-7, with D hard to call. Germline CDR1 SGHDN, CDR2 FVKESK. The CDR3 length is 15 residues. Trimming stripped 1 base from V and 6 bases from J, with 16 bases between.